A selection of T cell receptor beta chains follows, all from one sample in a study of sequential checkpoint blockade in melanoma. Measured with immunoSEQ multiplex PCR; TCRdb has only the in-frame clones, and not every one. The sample records 5,000 to 7,500 clones, 53% being singletons. The sample was CD8+ T cells sorted from blood (inferred from file names), taken from a patient given nivolumab and ipilimumab in sequence. The receptors originated from a human donor with melanoma. Both conserved end residues are part of each CDR3. A D gene is named only where the DNA matches it firmly. The size field is filled for only some rows; it gives once, few, many or a size class.

abundance: .
v_gene: TRBV9
d_gene: .
j_gene: TRBJ1-4
CDR3aa: CASSVDAGREEKLFF
CDR3nt: TGTGCCAGCAGCGTAGATGCAGGGCGCGAAGAAAAACTGTTTTTT

abundance: .
v_gene: TRBV6-5
d_gene: TRBD1
j_gene: TRBJ1-5
CDR3aa: CASRRTGRNQPQHF
CDR3nt: TGTGCCAGCAGAAGGACAGGGAGGAATCAGCCCCAGCATTTT

abundance: .
v_gene: TRBV5-1
d_gene: TRBD1
j_gene: TRBJ2-7
CDR3aa: CASSVGTGTYEQYF
CDR3nt: TGCGCCAGCAGCGTCGGGACAGGGACCTACGAGCAGTACTTC

abundance: .
v_gene: TRBV9
d_gene: TRBD2
j_gene: TRBJ2-1
CDR3aa: CASSPPGGSSYNEQFF
CDR3nt: TGTGCCAGCAGCCCCCCGGGCGGGAGTTCCTACAATGAGCAGTTCTTC

abundance: few
v_gene: TRBV28
d_gene: TRBD1
j_gene: TRBJ2-7
CDR3aa: CASSARGLMDEQYF
CDR3nt: TGTGCCAGCAGTGCCAGGGGGCTGATGGACGAGCAGTACTTC

abundance: medium-sized
v_gene: TRBV6-4
d_gene: TRBD1
j_gene: TRBJ2-3
CDR3aa: CASSPTGGGGTDTQYF
CDR3nt: TGTGCCAGCAGTCCGACAGGGGGGGGCGGCACAGATACGCAGTATTTT

abundance: .
v_gene: TRBV4-1
d_gene: .
j_gene: TRBJ2-7
CDR3aa: CASSPGGAASYEQYF
CDR3nt: TGCGCCAGCAGCCCGGGTGGCGCAGCTTCCTACGAGCAGTACTTC

abundance: many
v_gene: TRBV10-3
d_gene: .
j_gene: TRBJ2-1
CDR3aa: CASSYSGGSSYNEQFF
CDR3nt: TGTGCCAGCAGTTACTCCGGGGGTTCATCCTACAATGAGCAGTTCTTC

abundance: .
v_gene: TRBV7-8
d_gene: .
j_gene: TRBJ1-1
CDR3aa: CASSPTVNTEAFF
CDR3nt: TGTGCCAGCAGCCCGACAGTGAACACTGAAGCTTTCTTT

abundance: .
v_gene: TRBV7-9
d_gene: .
j_gene: TRBJ1-4
CDR3aa: CASSSGLATNEKLFF
CDR3nt: TGTGCCAGCAGCTCGGGACTTGCAACTAATGAAAAACTGTTTTTT

abundance: .
v_gene: TRBV27
d_gene: TRBD1
j_gene: TRBJ2-7
CDR3aa: CASSSNRGTYEQYF
CDR3nt: TGTGCCAGCAGTTCGAACAGGGGGACATACGAGCAGTACTTC

abundance: .
v_gene: TRBV13
d_gene: TRBD2
j_gene: TRBJ2-7
CDR3aa: CASSPNVVGVTGGPDKYEQYF
CDR3nt: TGTGCCAGCAGCCCAAACGTAGTCGGGGTGACGGGAGGGCCGGATAAGTACGAGCAGTACTTC

abundance: .
v_gene: TRBV25-1
d_gene: TRBD2
j_gene: TRBJ2-1
CDR3aa: CASSVASGHNEQFF
CDR3nt: TGTGCCAGCAGTGTGGCTAGCGGTCATAATGAGCAGTTCTTC

abundance: .
v_gene: TRBV28
d_gene: .
j_gene: TRBJ2-1
CDR3aa: CASIRRGRVLYNEQFF
CDR3nt: TGTGCCAGCATACGCAGGGGCAGGGTCCTCTACAATGAGCAGTTCTTC

abundance: few
v_gene: TRBV9
d_gene: .
j_gene: TRBJ1-5
CDR3aa: CASSVDRNQPQHF
CDR3nt: TGTGCCAGCAGCGTAGATCGTAATCAGCCCCAGCATTTT

abundance: once
v_gene: TRBV7-2
d_gene: .
j_gene: TRBJ2-1
CDR3aa: CASSHPSAREVDEQFF
CDR3nt: TGTGCCAGCAGCCACCCCTCGGCCAGGGAGGTTGATGAGCAGTTCTTC

abundance: medium-sized
v_gene: TRBV4-3
d_gene: TRBD1
j_gene: TRBJ2-7
CDR3aa: CASSHSGTGESYEQYF
CDR3nt: TGCGCCAGCAGCCATTCCGGGACAGGGGAGTCCTACGAGCAGTACTTC

abundance: .
v_gene: TRBV25-1
d_gene: .
j_gene: TRBJ1-5
CDR3aa: CASSSGGGQPQHF
CDR3nt: TGTGCCAGCAGTTCCGGGGGGGGGCAGCCCCAGCATTTT

abundance: .
v_gene: TRBV30
d_gene: .
j_gene: TRBJ1-1
CDR3aa: CAWRGGPSLWNTEAFF
CDR3nt: TGTGCCTGGAGAGGAGGGCCTTCCCTTTGGAACACTGAAGCTTTCTTT

abundance: .
v_gene: TRBV13
d_gene: TRBD2
j_gene: TRBJ2-5
CDR3aa: CASSSGGSQETQYF
CDR3nt: TGTGCCAGCAGCTCCGGGGGGTCCCAAGAGACCCAGTACTTC

abundance: .
v_gene: TRBV14
d_gene: TRBD1
j_gene: TRBJ2-4
CDR3aa: CASSLTGGRVGKNIQYF
CDR3nt: TGTGCCAGCAGCCTGACAGGGGGCAGGGTTGGCAAAAACATTCAGTACTTC

abundance: .
v_gene: TRBV4-3
d_gene: .
j_gene: TRBJ2-3
CDR3aa: CASSQDWQEVRDTQYF
CDR3nt: TGCGCCAGCAGCCAAGATTGGCAGGAGGTTAGAGATACGCAGTATTTT